The next 25 T cell receptor beta chains were all read from a single sample in a study of PD-1 blockade in classical Hodgkin lymphoma. Profiled with immunoSEQ multiplex PCR; TCRdb holds only in-frame clones, not every one. The repertoire consists of tens of thousands of clones, with roughly 90% occurring once and the leading ten covering over 9.5%. Every patient experienced relapse after autologous stem cell transplantation, and brentuximab vedotin exposure varied. The sample here was peripheral blood mononuclear cells (PBMCs), taken at baseline. These receptors were collected from a human donor with classical Hodgkin lymphoma.

The rearrangement links TRBV28 to TRBJ1-4, with a possible D match to TRBD1 (5 bases). The V end was cut by 6 bases, the J end by 7 bases, with 12 bases between. This CDR3 spans 13 amino acids. The germline V gene encodes CDR1 MDHEN and CDR2 SYDVKM. The CDR3 bases are TGTGCCAGCAGGGACCCTACAGGTGAAAAACTGTTTTTT. It translates to CASRDPTGEKLFF. The complete variable domain, with remaining parts taken from reference TRBV28 and TRBJ1-4, reads DVKVTQSSRYLVKRTGEKVFLECVQDMDHENMFWYRQDPGLGLRLIYFSYDVKMKEKGDIPEGYSVSREKKERFSLILESASTNQTSMYLCASRDPTGEKLFFGSGTQLSVL.

J is TRBJ1-5 and V is TRBV5-8; D unclear. The CDR3 extends over 19 amino acids. Germline assignment: CDR1 SGHTS and CDR2 YDEGEE. V was shortened by 0 bases and J by 0 bases, with 19 bases between the two germline ends. The chain's CDR3 is CASSLATGSARNSNQPQHF. The CDR3, as DNA: TGTGCCAGCAGCTTGGCCACGGGCTCGGCTAGGAATAGCAATCAGCCCCAGCATTTT.

The rearrangement uses TRBV5-1 and TRBJ2-3, with D possibly TRBD1 on 5 matching bases. Trimming took 0 bases from V and 1 from J, leaving 9 bases between them. Germline loops: CDR1 SGHRS, CDR2 YFSETQ. This CDR3 spans 15 amino acids. The CDR3, as DNA: TGCGCCAGCAGCTTGGTCTTCAGGGGCACAGATACGCAGTATTTT. It specifies CASSLVFRGTDTQYF.

This clone was detected only once. This chain uses TRBV19 with TRBJ2-7; the match to TRBD2 covers 7 bases. Unmatched junction bases numbered 4, after V lost 8 bases and J lost 0 bases. Germline lookup yields CDR1 LNHDA and CDR2 SQIVND (reference sequence). The CDR3 loop spans 13 amino acids. In DNA, the CDR3 is TGTGCCAGTTCGCCTAGCGGCTCCTACGAGCAGTACTTC. Amino acid sequence: CASSPSGSYEQYF.

The chain carries TRBV9 and TRBJ2-5, with TRBD2 matching over 14 bases. V lost 0 bases to trimming and J lost 2 bases; unmatched junction nucleotides: 6. The CDR3 totals 18 residues. Germline V lookup: CDR1 SGDLS, CDR2 YYNGEE. The CDR3 loop is CASSVEGLAGVGQETQYF. Here the CDR3 DNA reads TGTGCCAGCAGCGTAGAGGGACTAGCGGGAGTCGGGCAAGAGACCCAGTACTTC.

V and J are TRBV6-4 and TRBJ2-2, with TRBD1 matching over 9 bases. Looked up from germline, CDR1 is MRHNA and CDR2 is SNTAGT. V shed 6 bases and J 6 bases; nucleotides not matched to a gene: 8. CDR3 length: 15 amino acids. CDR3 protein: CASSPRQGGAGELFF. DNA of the CDR3: TGTGCCAGCAGCCCACGACAGGGGGGCGCCGGGGAGCTGTTTTTT.

The chain recombines TRBV4-1 with TRBJ2-3; 14 positions match TRBD2. Germline CDR1 reads MGHRA; CDR2 reads YSYEKL. The CDR3 is 18 amino acids. Trimming cost V 2 bases and J 3 bases; bases outside gene matches: 7. For the CDR3, the DNA is TGCGCCAGCAGCCAACCGGGACTAGCGGGAGTGTCGACAGATACGCAGTATTTT. Its protein is CASSQPGLAGVSTDTQYF.

The genes are TRBV6-5 and TRBJ2-7; 9 bases match TRBD2. The germline V gene has CDR1 MNHEY and CDR2 SVGAGI. The J segment lost 4 bases and the V segment lost 0 bases, leaving 4 bases of the junction unmatched. This CDR3 contains 15 residues. The CDR3 bases are TGTGCCAGCAGTTACTCGGCGGGGGGGGTTTACGAGCAGTACTTC. This sequence encodes CASSYSAGGVYEQYF.

As DNA, the CDR3 is TGCGCCAGCATGGGCCCGGGACAGGGAGGCTACACCTTC. This translates into CASMGPGQGGYTF. The gene calls are TRBV5-1 and TRBJ1-2; 9 bases fit TRBD1. Germline values: CDR1 SGHRS, CDR2 YFSETQ. This CDR3 has 13 amino acids. With 6 bases clipped from V and 8 bases from J, the junction kept 8 bases outside the gene matches.

The CDR3 reads CASSMRTGISYEQYF. CDR3 sequence (DNA): TGTGCCAGTAGCATGAGGACAGGGATCTCCTACGAGCAGTACTTC. The rearrangement links TRBV19 to TRBJ2-7; 8 bases line up with TRBD1. The CDR3 covers 15 residues. In germline, CDR1 is LNHDA, CDR2 SQIVND (reference sequence). V lost 6 bases, J lost 0 bases, and 7 bases stayed unmatched. Variable domain in full (rest from reference TRBV19 and TRBJ2-7): DGGITQSPKYLFRKEGQNVTLSCEQNLNHDAMYWYRQDPGQGLRLIYYSQIVNDFQKGDIAEGYSVSREKKESFPLTVTSAQKNPTAFYLCASSMRTGISYEQYFGPGTRLTVT.

The chain uses TRBV7-9 and TRBJ2-7, with 7 nucleotides matching TRBD1. V lost 5 bases to trimming and J lost 0 bases; unmatched junction nucleotides: 16. CDR1 is SEHNR, CDR2 FQNEAQ, per germline (reference sequence). The CDR3 contains 18 residues. The CDR3 nucleotides are TGTGCCAGCAGCCCACTAGTTATGGGTGGGACAGTCTCCTACGAGCAGTACTTC. Translated: CASSPLVMGGTVSYEQYF.

The chain is built from TRBV6-1 and TRBJ2-3; possibly TRBD2 for D (7 bases). Germline V gene data show CDR1 as MNHNS and CDR2 as SASEGT. V was pared by 6 bases and J by 4 bases, with 17 bases between. The CDR3 length is 15 residues. Here the CDR3 DNA reads TGTGCCAGCAGCCACAGGGCCGGGGGGTCAGATACGCAGTATTTT. Protein product: CASSHRAGGSDTQYF.

The chain has TRBV10-3 and TRBJ2-1; tentative D call: TRBD2 (6 bases). There are 15 residues in the CDR3. The germline V and J ends were trimmed by 8 bases and 9 bases, with 23 bases remaining between them. Germline CDR1 and CDR2: ENHRY and SYGVKD. The CDR3 spells CAIGQLEGQFIEQFF. The CDR3, as DNA: TGTGCCATCGGGCAGTTGGAGGGCCAGTTCATTGAGCAGTTCTTC.

V and J are TRBV6-1 and TRBJ1-5; weak D call: TRBD1 (5 bases). V was pared by 1 base and J by 2 bases, with 6 bases between. CDR1 and CDR2 (germline): MNHNS, SASEGT. The CDR3 spans 14 residues. The CDR3 DNA sequence: TGTGCCAGCAGTGAAGGGGGGGGCAATCAGCCCCAGCATTTT. Translated, it gives CASSEGGGNQPQHF.

The chain uses TRBV2 and TRBJ1-1; D gene uncertain. Germline CDR1 SNHLY, CDR2 FYNNEI. V lost 3 bases and J 2 bases, leaving 10 bases between the germline ends. The length of the CDR3 is 14 residues. CDR3 residues: CASSEVIENTEAFF. For the CDR3, the DNA is TGTGCCAGCAGTGAGGTAATAGAAAACACTGAAGCTTTCTTT.

This clone appeared once. V usage is TRBV5-4 and J usage is TRBJ2-2; 11 bases fit TRBD2. The junction had 11 bases not matched to a gene; V was cut back by 4 bases and J by 9 bases. CDR1 is SGHNT and CDR2 is YYREEE in the germline V gene (reference sequence). CDR3 size: 16 residues. The CDR3 loop is CASSDSTSGAGRELFF. In DNA, the CDR3 is TGTGCCAGCAGCGACTCGACTAGCGGGGCGGGTAGGGAGCTGTTTTTT.

This clone has just one count. The V gene is TRBV5-1, the J gene TRBJ2-3; the match to TRBD2 covers 8 bases. With 1 base clipped from V and 5 bases from J, the junction kept 12 bases outside the gene matches. The germline gives CDR1 SGHRS, CDR2 YFSETQ. The CDR3 totals 17 residues. For the CDR3, the DNA is TGCGCCAGCAGCTTGCCTCAGATCCGGGAGGGGATAGATACGCAGTATTTT. It is translated as CASSLPQIREGIDTQYF. The whole variable domain, remainder taken from reference TRBV5-1 and TRBJ2-3, is KAGVTQTPRYLIKTRGQQVTLSCSPISGHRSVSWYQQTPGQGLQFLFEYFSETQRNKGNFPGRFSGRQFSNSRSEMNVSTLELGDSALYLCASSLPQIREGIDTQYFGPGTRLTVL.

The J gene is TRBJ2-1, the V gene TRBV5-1; D is uncertain. V was pared by 2 bases and J by 8 bases, with 8 bases between. Germline lookup yields CDR1 SGHRS and CDR2 YFSETQ. The CDR3 consists of 12 residues. CDR3 region: CASSFHGDEQFF. DNA of the CDR3: TGCGCCAGCAGCTTTCACGGTGATGAGCAGTTCTTC.

V is TRBV5-6 and J is TRBJ1-5; D remains unclear. CDR3 length: 12 residues. Per the germline V gene, CDR1 is SGHDT and CDR2 is YYEEEE. V shed 2 bases and J shed 5 bases, with 5 bases lying between them. CDR3 residues: CASSLYDQPQHF. The DNA of the CDR3 is TGTGCCAGCAGCTTATACGATCAGCCCCAGCATTTT. Together with reference TRBV5-6 and TRBJ1-5, the CDR3 gives the full variable domain: DAGVTQSPTHLIKTRGQQVTLRCSPKSGHDTVSWYQQALGQGPQFIFQYYEEEERQRGNFPDRFSGHQFPNYSSELNVNALLLGDSALYLCASSLYDQPQHFGDGTRLSIL.

V and J are TRBV9 and TRBJ1-4, with a weak D call TRBD1 (6 bases). The CDR3 is 15 amino acids. Trimming took off 0 bases at V and 8 bases at J, with 14 bases between the two ends. CDR1 SGDLS and CDR2 YYNGEE come from the germline V gene. The DNA for the CDR3 is TGTGCCAGCAGCGTAGGGGGGACAACTATCGAAAAACTGTTTTTT. It is translated as CASSVGGTTIEKLFF.

The chain joins TRBV9 to TRBJ1-2, with 9 nucleotides matching TRBD1. From germline, CDR1 is SGDLS and CDR2 YYNGEE. J gave up 7 bases and V 0 bases, and 7 bases lay outside the gene matches. The CDR3 spans 15 residues. The DNA of the CDR3 is TGTGCCAGCAGCGTAGACTTCACAGGGGGCGGTGGCTACACCTTC. It yields the protein CASSVDFTGGGGYTF.

CDR3 sequence reads: CSVGDGGKLFF. The CDR3 DNA sequence: TGCAGCGTTGGAGACGGTGGAAAACTGTTTTTT. This rearrangement joins TRBV29-1 to TRBJ1-4; D is unresolved. Germline-derived CDR1 and CDR2 are SQVTM and ANQGSEA. CDR3 size: 11 residues. With 4 bases removed from V and 10 bases from J, the gap between germline ends came to 10 bases.

The chain is built from TRBV5-1 and TRBJ2-2; a possible D gene is TRBD1 (5 bases). V shed 4 bases and J shed 5 bases, with 9 bases lying between them. The length of the CDR3 is 13 residues. In germline, CDR1 is SGHRS, CDR2 YFSETQ. The CDR3 region is CASSPRQTGELFF. The CDR3 region has the DNA TGCGCCAGCAGCCCACGACAGACCGGGGAGCTGTTTTTT.

The rearrangement joins TRBV6-5 to TRBJ2-1; no firm D call. CDR3 length equals 12 residues. Between the trimmed V and J ends, which lost 7 bases and 2 bases, there was a span of 6 bases. Germline-derived CDR1 and CDR2 are MNHEY and SVGAGI. CDR3 in amino acids: CASTSTYNEQFF. CDR3 nucleotide sequence: TGTGCCAGCACGAGCACCTACAATGAGCAGTTCTTC.

This sequence joins TRBV5-1 and TRBJ2-7, with TRBD1 matching 8 bases. Germline CDR1 and CDR2: SGHRS and YFSETQ. Unmatched junction bases numbered 12, after V lost 3 bases and J lost 7 bases. The length of the CDR3 is 15 residues. In DNA form, the CDR3 reads TGCGCCAGCAGCTCGCGGGACAGGCGATTTTTGGAGCAGTACTTC. Amino acid sequence: CASSSRDRRFLEQYF.